Below are 18 T cell receptor beta chains sequenced from a single sample in a study of graft-versus-host responses after intestinal transplantation. Which antigens these TCRs recognize remains unknown. Libraries were prepared by immunoSEQ multiplex PCR; TCRdb keeps only in-frame clonotypes and omits some of them. The repertoire has approximately 99,000 clones, around 93% of them found once; the top ten carry around 0.07%. This sample comprised unstimulated CD8+ T cells sorted from spleen or lymph node cells, obtained before transplant. Receptor source: a human donor who was the organ donor for an intestinal transplant.

V usage is TRBV5-5 and J usage is TRBJ2-2, with 9 positions matching TRBD2. Per the germline V gene, CDR1 is SGHKS and CDR2 is YYEKEE (reference sequence). Trimming removed 1 base from V and 4 bases from J; junction bases left unmatched: 8. There are 17 residues in the CDR3. The CDR3, as DNA: TGTGCCAGCAGCTTGCGAGCCGGACTAGCGCCCACCGGGGAGCTGTTTTTT. It translates to CASSLRAGLAPTGELFF.

V is TRBV27 and J is TRBJ2-1; D gene ambiguous. Germline V lookup: CDR1 MNHEY, CDR2 SMNVEV (reference sequence). The CDR3 consists of 11 residues. V was trimmed by 8 bases and J by 7 bases, leaving 9 bases between them. The CDR3 loop is CASAAENEQFF. The DNA for the CDR3 is TGTGCCAGCGCGGCAGAAAATGAGCAGTTCTTC.

V usage is TRBV9 and J usage is TRBJ2-3, with 12 positions matching TRBD2. Germline CDR1 is SGDLS and CDR2 is YYNGEE. The CDR3 sequence is 19 residues long. After removal of 3 bases from V and 4 bases from J, the junction contained 15 bases not matched to a gene. The CDR3 loop is CASSATSGGLDFFADTQYF. The CDR3 coding sequence is TGTGCCAGCAGCGCAACTAGCGGGGGGCTGGATTTTTTTGCAGATACGCAGTATTTT.

The V call is TRBV4-1, the J call TRBJ2-3, with D possibly being TRBD1 (7 bases). Trimming shortened V by 4 bases and J by 0 bases, and 17 bases separated the two germline ends. Germline loops: CDR1 MGHRA, CDR2 YSYEKL. The CDR3 length is 17 residues. CDR3 sequence reads: CASSRVAGGTSTDTQYF. CDR3 sequence (DNA): TGCGCCAGCAGCCGCGTGGCAGGGGGGACTAGCACAGATACGCAGTATTTT.

The J gene is TRBJ2-5, the V gene TRBV6-5, with D possibly being TRBD2 (6 bases). V was clipped by 5 bases and J by 10 bases, with 11 bases between them. The CDR3 sequence is 11 residues long. Looked up from germline, CDR1 is MNHEY and CDR2 is SVGAGI. Written as DNA, the CDR3 is TGTGCCAGCAGTGGCGGGGCGAGCCAGTACTTC. This gives the protein CASSGGASQYF.

The CDR3: CASRGTSGGIEQFF. CDR3 DNA: TGTGCCAGTAGAGGGACTAGCGGGGGGATCGAGCAGTTCTTC. V gene TRBV19 combines with J gene TRBJ2-1; TRBD2 agrees at 15 bases. The CDR3 totals 14 residues. V lost 6 bases and J lost 10; bases outside the gene matches: 4. CDR1 and CDR2 (germline): LNHDA, SQIVND (reference sequence).

The chain joins TRBV6-1 to TRBJ1-2, with a tentative D call TRBD1 (5 bases). Deletions cut 6 bases from V and 1 base from J, with 9 bases between. The CDR3 is 13 residues long. Germline V gives CDR1 MNHNS, CDR2 SASEGT. Here the CDR3 reads CASRGGNNYGYTF. The CDR3 coding sequence is TGTGCCAGCAGGGGGGGGAATAACTATGGCTACACCTTC.

The chain employs TRBV11-2 and TRBJ2-1; TRBD2 agrees at 10 bases. The CDR3 has 18 residues. Trimming at V came to 1 base and at J to 0 bases, leaving 6 bases not matched to a gene. Germline V gives CDR1 SGHAT, CDR2 FQNNGV. CDR3 DNA: TGTGCCAGCAGCTTAGTTCGTTCTAGCGGGAGCTCCTACAATGAGCAGTTCTTC. This sequence encodes CASSLVRSSGSSYNEQFF. Full variable domain (missing parts from reference TRBV11-2 and TRBJ2-1): EAGVAQSPRYKIIEKRQSVAFWCNPISGHATLYWYQQILGQGPKLLIQFQNNGVVDDSQLPKDRFSAERLKGVDSTLKIQPAKLEDSAVYLCASSLVRSSGSSYNEQFFGPGTRLTVL.

The genes are TRBV15 and TRBJ1-5, with D hard to call. Germline values: CDR1 LNHNV, CDR2 YYDKDF (reference sequence). This CDR3 spans 14 amino acids. V lost 0 bases, J lost 5 bases, and 8 bases lay in between. The CDR3 loop is CATSRDFGDQPQHF. Written as DNA, the CDR3 is TGTGCCACCAGCAGAGACTTCGGAGATCAGCCCCAGCATTTT.

J is TRBJ2-1 and V is TRBV7-2, with D perhaps matching TRBD1 (6 bases). Per germline, CDR1 SGHTA and CDR2 FQGNSA. The CDR3 totals 13 residues. In DNA, the CDR3 is TGTGCGACAGACAGGACTGCGTACAATGAGCAGTTCTTC. It yields the protein CATDRTAYNEQFF.

The chain uses TRBV9 and TRBJ2-1; no clear D. This CDR3 has 14 residues. The germline gives CDR1 SGDLS, CDR2 YYNGEE. V was pared by 2 bases and J by 2 bases, with 8 bases between. The CDR3 DNA reads as TGTGCCAGCAGCGTCGACACCGCCTACAATGAGCAGTTCTTC. It yields the protein CASSVDTAYNEQFF.

This rearrangement joins TRBV6-1 to TRBJ2-7, with 9 bases matching TRBD2. Germline loops: CDR1 MNHNS, CDR2 SASEGT. The CDR3 contains 15 residues. V dropped 9 bases and J dropped 4; count of bases not matched to a gene: 13. The CDR3 sequence: CASLVYSGSLYEQYF. In DNA form, the CDR3 reads TGTGCCAGTCTCGTTTATAGCGGGAGTTTGTACGAGCAGTACTTC.

The CDR3 DNA sequence: TGTGCCACGGTTACAGCACCATATGGCTACACCTTC. It specifies CATVTAPYGYTF. The chain uses TRBV2 and TRBJ1-2; D call uncertain. V was shortened by 10 bases and J by 5 bases, with 14 bases between the two germline ends. Germline loops: CDR1 SNHLY, CDR2 FYNNEI. CDR3 size: 12 residues. Variable domain in full (rest from reference TRBV2 and TRBJ1-2): EPEVTQTPSHQVTQMGQEVILRCVPISNHLYFYWYRQILGQKVEFLVSFYNNEISEKSEIFDDQFSVERPDGSNFTLKIRSTKLEDSAMYFCATVTAPYGYTFGSGTRLTVV.

The chain uses TRBV7-9 and TRBJ2-1; D is possibly TRBD1 (5 bases). Germline V gene data show CDR1 as SEHNR and CDR2 as FQNEAQ (reference sequence). Trimming left V 5 bases short and J 2 bases short, with 10 bases between. This CDR3 has 14 residues. The CDR3, as DNA: TGTGCCAGCAGCCCAAAGGGGACCTACAATGAGCAGTTCTTC. Translation: CASSPKGTYNEQFF.

The rearrangement uses TRBV19 and TRBJ2-7; 8 bases line up with TRBD1. The CDR3 runs 15 residues. The V segment lost 5 bases and the J segment 3 bases; nucleotides outside the gene matches: 9. CDR1 and CDR2 from the germline V gene are LNHDA and SQIVND (reference sequence). CDR3 DNA: TGTGCCAGTAGTGAAACCGGGACAGGCTACTACGAGCAGTACTTC. It encodes CASSETGTGYYEQYF.

This chain connects TRBV6-1 to TRBJ2-7; 8 nucleotides align to TRBD1. V trimming: 7 bases; J trimming: 5 bases; junction bases outside the gene matches: 13. CDR1 and CDR2 from the germline V gene are MNHNS and SASEGT. The CDR3 sequence is 15 residues long. The CDR3 DNA is TGTGCCAGCACTGGACTCGGACAGGGTCCCCACGAGCAGTACTTC. Protein: CASTGLGQGPHEQYF.

The chain combines TRBV13 with TRBJ2-3, with D possibly being TRBD2 (7 bases). Germline CDR1 reads PRHDT; CDR2 reads FYEKMQ (reference sequence). CDR3 size: 17 residues. Trimming left V 5 bases short and J 0 bases short, with 18 bases between. In nucleotides, the CDR3 is TGTGCCAGCAGCCGGGGGGCGGCCCGAATAAGCACAGATACGCAGTATTTT. Protein product: CASSRGAARISTDTQYF.

The V gene is TRBV5-1, the J gene TRBJ2-2; TRBD2 matches 11 bases. CDR1 is SGHRS and CDR2 is YFSETQ in the germline V gene. Trimming took 0 bases from V and 3 from J; bases not matched to a gene: 10. This CDR3 is built from 19 residues. CDR3 sequence (DNA): TGCGCCAGCAGCTTGGTATTCCTCTTGGGACTAGCGGACACCGGGGAGCTGTTTTTT. It yields the protein CASSLVFLLGLADTGELFF.